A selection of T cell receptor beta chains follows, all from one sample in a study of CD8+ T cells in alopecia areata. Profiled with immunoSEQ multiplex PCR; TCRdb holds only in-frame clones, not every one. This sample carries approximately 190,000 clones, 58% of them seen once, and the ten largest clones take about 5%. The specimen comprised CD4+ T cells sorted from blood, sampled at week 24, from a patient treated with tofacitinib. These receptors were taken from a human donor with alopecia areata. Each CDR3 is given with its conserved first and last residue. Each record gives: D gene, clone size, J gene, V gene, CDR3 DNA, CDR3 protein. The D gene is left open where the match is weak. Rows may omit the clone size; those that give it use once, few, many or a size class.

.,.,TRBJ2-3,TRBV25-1,TGTGCCAGCGGTGGGCAGTTTTTCGCAGATACGCAGTATTTT,CASGGQFFADTQYF
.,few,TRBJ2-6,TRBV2,TGTGCCAGCCTCGAGGGGACTGGGGCCAACGTCCTGACTTTC,CASLEGTGANVLTF
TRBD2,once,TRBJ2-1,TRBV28,TGTGCCAGCAGTTTAAGTACTAGCGGGGATGAGCAGTTCTTC,CASSLSTSGDEQFF
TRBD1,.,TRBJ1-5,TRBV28,TGTGCCAGCAGCCGGGACAGAGCGAGGCAGCCCCAGCATTTT,CASSRDRARQPQHF
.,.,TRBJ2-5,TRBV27,TGTGCCAGCAGCGCAGGGAGGACCGGGGAGACCCAGTACTTC,CASSAGRTGETQYF
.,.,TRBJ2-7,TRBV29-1,TGCAGCGTTGAAAGTGGGTACGAGCAGTACTTC,CSVESGYEQYF
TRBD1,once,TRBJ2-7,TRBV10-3,TGTGCCATCACCGATACCAGGGGGAACGAGCAGTACTTC,CAITDTRGNEQYF
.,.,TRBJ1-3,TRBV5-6,TGTGCCAGCAGCTTCAGGTTTCCTGGAAACACCATATATTTT,CASSFRFPGNTIYF
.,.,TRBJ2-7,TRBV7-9,TGTGCCAGCACCCTAAGAGCGGGCTACGAGCAGTACTTC,CASTLRAGYEQYF
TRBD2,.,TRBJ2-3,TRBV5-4,TGTGCCAGCAGCTTGGTCTCTAGCGGGGGGGCCGAAGATACGCAGTATTTT,CASSLVSSGGAEDTQYF
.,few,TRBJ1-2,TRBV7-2,TGTGCCAGCAGCTTACGCGATGAGTCCTATGGCTACACCTTC,CASSLRDESYGYTF
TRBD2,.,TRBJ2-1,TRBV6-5,TGTGCCAGCAGTTACTTGACTAGCGGGGGGGACAATGAGCAGTTCTTC,CASSYLTSGGDNEQFF
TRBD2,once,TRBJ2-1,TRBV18,TGTGCCAGCTCACCCTATAGACCTGGGGAGGGCAATGAGCAGTTCTTC,CASSPYRPGEGNEQFF
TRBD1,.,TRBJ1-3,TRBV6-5,TGTGCCAGCAGTTACTCCGGGACAGGGGGCCGAAACACCATATATTTT,CASSYSGTGGRNTIYF
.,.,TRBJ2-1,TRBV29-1,TGCAGCGTTGAATTTGGTAATGAGCAGTTCTTC,CSVEFGNEQFF
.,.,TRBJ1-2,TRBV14,TGTGCCAGCAGCCAAGACCCCGCGGGGGGCCGGGGCTACACCTTC,CASSQDPAGGRGYTF
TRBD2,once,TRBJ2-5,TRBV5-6,TGTGCCAGCAGCTTGAGCGGGGTGACCCAGTACTTC,CASSLSGVTQYF
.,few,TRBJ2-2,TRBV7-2,TGTGCCAGCAGCTTAGACTACACCGGGGAGCTGTTTTTT,CASSLDYTGELFF
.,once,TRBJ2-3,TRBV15,TGTGCCACCAGCGGGGCCACAGATACGCAGTATTTT,CATSGATDTQYF
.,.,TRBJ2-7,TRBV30,TGTGCCTGGAGCAGGGGGGAGAACTACGAGCAGTACTTC,CAWSRGENYEQYF
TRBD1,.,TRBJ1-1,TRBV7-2,TGTGCCAGCAGCTTCGTGGGACAGGGTAGGTTCTTT,CASSFVGQGRFF
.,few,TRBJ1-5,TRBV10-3,TGTGCCATCAGTGACAGGGAGGACGGCAATCAGCCCCAGCATTTT,CAISDREDGNQPQHF
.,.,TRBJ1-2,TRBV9,TGTGCCAGCAGCGTAGACTGGAATAACTATGGCTACACCTTC,CASSVDWNNYGYTF
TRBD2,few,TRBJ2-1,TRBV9,TGTGCCAGCAGCCCAGGGCGGGCTAGCCGGGGGGATGAGCAGTTCTTC,CASSPGRASRGDEQFF
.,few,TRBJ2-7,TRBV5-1,TGCGCCAGCAGCTTGGGGGCGCCGACGGAGACCTACGAGCAGTACTTC,CASSLGAPTETYEQYF
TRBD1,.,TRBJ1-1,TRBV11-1,TGTGCCAGCAGCTTAGAGCCGACAGGGTCGAACACTGAAGCTTTCTTT,CASSLEPTGSNTEAFF
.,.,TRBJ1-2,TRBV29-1,TGCAGCGTTTCTGACAGAAGCTATGGCTACACCTTC,CSVSDRSYGYTF
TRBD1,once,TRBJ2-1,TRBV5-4,TGTGCCAGCAGGATTACGACAGGGGGCTACAATGAGCAGTTCTTC,CASRITTGGYNEQFF
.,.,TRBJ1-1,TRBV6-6,TGTGCCAGCAGTAATACAGGAGCTGAAGCTTTCTTT,CASSNTGAEAFF
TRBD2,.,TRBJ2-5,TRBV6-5,TGTGCCAGCAGTGGAGGACTAGCGGGGGAGACCCAGTACTTC,CASSGGLAGETQYF
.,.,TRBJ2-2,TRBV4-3,TGCGCCAGCAGCCAGCTTTCCGGCGGGGAGCTGTTTTTT,CASSQLSGGELFF
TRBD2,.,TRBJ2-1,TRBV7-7,TGTGCCAGCAGCTTAGCCCCGGGGGGTTACAATGAGCAGTTCTTC,CASSLAPGGYNEQFF
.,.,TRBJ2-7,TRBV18,TGTGCCAGCTCACCAACCGGAATCTCCTACGAGCAGTACTTC,CASSPTGISYEQYF
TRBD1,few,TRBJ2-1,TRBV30,TGTGCCTGGAGCCCGGGACAGGGGTTCTACAATGAGCAGTTCTTC,CAWSPGQGFYNEQFF
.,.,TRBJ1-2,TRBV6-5,TGTGCCAGCAGTTCCTCCGGGGACTATGGCTACACCTTC,CASSSSGDYGYTF
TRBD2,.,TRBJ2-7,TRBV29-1,TGCAGCGCCGGGACTAGCGGGGGCTACGAGCAGTACTTC,CSAGTSGGYEQYF
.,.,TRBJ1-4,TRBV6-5,TGTGCCAGCAGTTACAAGTACGACGCTACGAATGAAAAACTGTTTTTT,CASSYKYDATNEKLFF
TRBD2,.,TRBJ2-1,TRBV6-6,TGTGCCAGCAGTCCACTAGCGGGAGGCTCCTACAATGAGCAGTTCTTC,CASSPLAGGSYNEQFF
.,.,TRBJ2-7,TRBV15,TGTGCCACCAGCAGAGATCAGGTCTCCTACGAGCAGTACTTC,CATSRDQVSYEQYF
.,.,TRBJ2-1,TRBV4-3,TGCGCCAGCAGCGGGGGTGCCGCTCGGGAGCAGTTCTTC,CASSGGAAREQFF
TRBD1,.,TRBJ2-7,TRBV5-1,TGCGCCAGCGGACTGTCCGGACAGGGCGACGAGCAGTACTTC,CASGLSGQGDEQYF
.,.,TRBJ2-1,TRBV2,TGTGCCAGCAGCGGACAGAACAATGAGCAGTTCTTC,CASSGQNNEQFF
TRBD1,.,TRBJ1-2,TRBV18,TGTGCCAGCTCACAACAGGGGGATGGCTACACCTTC,CASSQQGDGYTF
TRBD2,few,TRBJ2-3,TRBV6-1,TGTGCCAGCAGTGACGGATTAGCGGGGGATACGCAGTATTTT,CASSDGLAGDTQYF
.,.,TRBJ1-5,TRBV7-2,TGTGCCAGCAGCAGGGACGGTCGGAGCAATCAGCCCCAGCATTTT,CASSRDGRSNQPQHF
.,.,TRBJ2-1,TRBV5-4,TGTGCCAGCAGCCTCGGGACTTCCCTCTCCTACAATGAGCAGTTCTTC,CASSLGTSLSYNEQFF
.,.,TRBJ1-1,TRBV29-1,TGCAGCGCTCATCAGCGGGGTAACACTGAAGCTTTCTTT,CSAHQRGNTEAFF
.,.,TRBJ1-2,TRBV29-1,TGCAGCGTTTCAGAGGATGGCTACACCTTC,CSVSEDGYTF
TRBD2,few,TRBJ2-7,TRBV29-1,TGCAGCGTTGATGGGCGGGGGGGCGACGAGCAGTACTTC,CSVDGRGGDEQYF
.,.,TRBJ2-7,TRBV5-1,TGCGCCAGCAGCAATTTCTACGAGCAGTACTTC,CASSNFYEQYF